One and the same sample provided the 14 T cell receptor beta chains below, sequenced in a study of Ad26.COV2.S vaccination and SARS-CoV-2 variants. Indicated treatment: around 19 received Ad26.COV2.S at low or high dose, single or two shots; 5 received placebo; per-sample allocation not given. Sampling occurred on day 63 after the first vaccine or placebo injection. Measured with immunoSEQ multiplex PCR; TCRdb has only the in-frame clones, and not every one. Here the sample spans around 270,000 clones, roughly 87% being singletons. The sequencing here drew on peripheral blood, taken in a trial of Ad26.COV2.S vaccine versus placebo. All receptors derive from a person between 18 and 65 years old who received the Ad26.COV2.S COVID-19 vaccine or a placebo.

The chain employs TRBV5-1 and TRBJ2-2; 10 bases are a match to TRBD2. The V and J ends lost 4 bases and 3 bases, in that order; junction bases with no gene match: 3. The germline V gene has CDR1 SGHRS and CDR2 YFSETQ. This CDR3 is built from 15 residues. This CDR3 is CASSPLAGDTGELFF. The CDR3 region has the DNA TGCGCCAGCAGCCCGCTAGCGGGAGACACCGGGGAGCTGTTTTTT.

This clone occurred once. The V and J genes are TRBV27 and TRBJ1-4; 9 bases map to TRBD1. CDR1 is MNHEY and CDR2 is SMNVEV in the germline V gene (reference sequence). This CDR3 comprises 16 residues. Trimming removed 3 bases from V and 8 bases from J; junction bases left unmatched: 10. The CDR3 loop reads CASSFQPQGAKEKLFF. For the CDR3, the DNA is TGTGCCAGCAGTTTCCAACCACAGGGGGCAAAGGAAAAACTGTTTTTT.

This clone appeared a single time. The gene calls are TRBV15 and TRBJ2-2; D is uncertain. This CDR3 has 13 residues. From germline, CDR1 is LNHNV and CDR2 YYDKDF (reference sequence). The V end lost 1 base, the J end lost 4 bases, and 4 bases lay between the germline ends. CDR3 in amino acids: CATSRVFTGELFF. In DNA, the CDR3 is TGTGCCACCAGCAGAGTGTTCACCGGGGAGCTGTTTTTT.

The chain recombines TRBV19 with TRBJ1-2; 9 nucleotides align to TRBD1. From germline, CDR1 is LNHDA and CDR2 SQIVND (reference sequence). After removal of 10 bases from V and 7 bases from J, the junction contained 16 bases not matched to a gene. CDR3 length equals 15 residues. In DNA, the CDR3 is TGTGCCACCGCCGACGTGACAGGGGGGGTTGGTGGCTACACCTTC. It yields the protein CATADVTGGVGGYTF.

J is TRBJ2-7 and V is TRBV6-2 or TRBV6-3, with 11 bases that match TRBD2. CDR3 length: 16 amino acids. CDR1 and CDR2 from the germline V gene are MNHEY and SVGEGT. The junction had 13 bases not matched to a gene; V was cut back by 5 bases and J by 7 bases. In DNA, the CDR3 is TGTGCCAGCAGTAAACCGGGACTAGCGGATGTACGAGAGCAGTACGTC. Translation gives CASSKPGLADVREQYV.

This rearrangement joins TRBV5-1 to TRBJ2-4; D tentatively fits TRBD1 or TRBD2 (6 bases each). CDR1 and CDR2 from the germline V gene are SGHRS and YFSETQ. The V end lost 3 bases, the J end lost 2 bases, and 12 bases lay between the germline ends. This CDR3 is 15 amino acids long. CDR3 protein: CASSYIGGTKNIQYF. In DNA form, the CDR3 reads TGCGCCAGCAGCTATATAGGGGGGACCAAAAACATTCAGTACTTC.

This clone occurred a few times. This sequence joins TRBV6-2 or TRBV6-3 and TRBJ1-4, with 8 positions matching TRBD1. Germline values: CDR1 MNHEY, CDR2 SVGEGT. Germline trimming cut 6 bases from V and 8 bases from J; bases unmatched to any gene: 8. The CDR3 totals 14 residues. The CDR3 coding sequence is TGTGCCAGCAGCCGCCCGGGACAGGTGGAAAAACTGTTTTTT. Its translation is CASSRPGQVEKLFF.

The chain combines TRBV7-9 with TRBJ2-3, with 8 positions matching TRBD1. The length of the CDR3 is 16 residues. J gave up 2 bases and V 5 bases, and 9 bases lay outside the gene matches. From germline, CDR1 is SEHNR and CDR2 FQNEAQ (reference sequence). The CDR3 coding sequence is TGTGCCAGCAGCCATACCGGGACAGGCCTCACAGATACGCAGTATTTT. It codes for CASSHTGTGLTDTQYF.

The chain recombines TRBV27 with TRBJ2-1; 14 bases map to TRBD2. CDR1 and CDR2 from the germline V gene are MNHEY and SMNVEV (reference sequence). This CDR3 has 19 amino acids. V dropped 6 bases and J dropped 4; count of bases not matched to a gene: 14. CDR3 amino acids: CASSAQPGTSGGFYNEQFF. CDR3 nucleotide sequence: TGTGCCAGCAGCGCACAGCCCGGGACTAGCGGGGGATTTTACAATGAGCAGTTCTTC.

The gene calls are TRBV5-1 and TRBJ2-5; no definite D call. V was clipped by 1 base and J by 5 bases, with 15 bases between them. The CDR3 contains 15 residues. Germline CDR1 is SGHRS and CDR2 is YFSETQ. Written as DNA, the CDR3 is TGCGCCAGCAGCTTGTTAGCAGATCGGGTGGAGACCCAGTACTTC. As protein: CASSLLADRVETQYF.

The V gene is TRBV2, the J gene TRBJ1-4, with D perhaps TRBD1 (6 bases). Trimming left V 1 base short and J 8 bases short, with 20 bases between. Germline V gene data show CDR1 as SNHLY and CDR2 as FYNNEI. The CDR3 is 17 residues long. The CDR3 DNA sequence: TGTGCCAGCAGTGAAGGGTGGGGGGGCACCGAGAAGGAAAAACTGTTTTTT. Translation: CASSEGWGGTEKEKLFF. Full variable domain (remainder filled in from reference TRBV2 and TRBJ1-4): EPEVTQTPSHQVTQMGQEVILRCVPISNHLYFYWYRQILGQKVEFLVSFYNNEISEKSEIFDDQFSVERPDGSNFTLKIRSTKLEDSAMYFCASSEGWGGTEKEKLFFGSGTQLSVL.

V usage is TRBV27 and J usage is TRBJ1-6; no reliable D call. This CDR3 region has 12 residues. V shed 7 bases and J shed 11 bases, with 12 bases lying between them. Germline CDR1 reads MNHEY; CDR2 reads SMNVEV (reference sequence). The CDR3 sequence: CASTNGLAPLHF. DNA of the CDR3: TGTGCCAGCACCAATGGCCTCGCACCCCTCCACTTT.

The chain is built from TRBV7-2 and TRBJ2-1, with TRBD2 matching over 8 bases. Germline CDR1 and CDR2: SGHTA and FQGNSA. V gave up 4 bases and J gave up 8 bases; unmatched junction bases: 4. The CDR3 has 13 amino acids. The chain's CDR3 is CASSSLAGYEQFF. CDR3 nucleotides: TGTGCCAGCAGCTCCCTAGCGGGCTATGAGCAGTTCTTC.

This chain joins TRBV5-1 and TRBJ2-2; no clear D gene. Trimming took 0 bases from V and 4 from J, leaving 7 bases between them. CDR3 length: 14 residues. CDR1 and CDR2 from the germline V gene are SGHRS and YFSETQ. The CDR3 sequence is CASSLGIPTGELFF. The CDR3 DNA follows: TGCGCCAGCAGCTTGGGAATCCCCACCGGGGAGCTGTTTTTT.